This T cell receptor (beta chain) was sequenced in a study of blood T cell repertoires in COVID-19. Some clones are missing from TCRdb's copy, which holds only in-frame ones; the method was immunoSEQ multiplex PCR. The table shows just under 65,000 clones, with approximately 78% occurring only once. CDR1 is LGHDT and CDR2 is YNNKEL in the germline V gene (reference sequence). The CDR3 covers 13 residues. Deletions cut 4 bases from V and 4 bases from J, with 8 bases between. This chain uses TRBV3-1 (or the pseudogene TRBV3-2) with TRBJ1-5; D gene uncertain. This clonotype was obtained from a man aged 55 to 70 with COVID-19, enrolled during active disease. The source material was peripheral blood. This chain's CDR3 is CASSLGLNQPQHF. The CDR3 bases are TGTGCCAGCAGCCTCGGACTTAATCAGCCCCAGCATTTT.